Sequencing of this TCR beta chain was carried out in a study of follicular helper T cells after annual influenza vaccination. Study in general: Across the 2013-2014, 2014-2015 and 2015-2016 vaccination seasons, some subjects were resampled.

Some clones are missing from TCRdb's copy, which holds only in-frame ones; the method was immunoSEQ multiplex PCR. The sample records several thousand clones, more than 80% being singletons. Note on this clone: What it binds is unknown.

General observations from the study: Yearly vaccinations repeatedly recalled conserved clonotypes in ICOS+CD38+ cTfh.

Time point meaning: 2014-2015 season, 7 days after vaccination. The CDR3 totals 15 residues. The ends lost 2 bases at V and 7 bases at J; junction bases unmatched: 5. Per germline, CDR1 ENHRY and CDR2 SYGVKD. The origin of this receptor is an adult who received the influenza vaccine. The V and J genes are TRBV10-3 and TRBJ1-4; 9 positions agree with TRBD1. This sample comprised CXCR5+ CD38- circulating T follicular helper cells from blood, obtained 7 days after influenza vaccination. Subset: circulating Tfh, non-naive CD4+CXCR5+PD-1+ (ICOS+CD38+ or ICOS-CD38-). Here the CDR3 DNA reads TGTGCCATCAGTGAGGGGACAGGGTTTACTGAAAAACTGTTTTTT. Its translation: CAISEGTGFTEKLFF.